The sequence of this T cell receptor (beta chain) was determined in a study of T cells in tuberculosis. At the level of the study: The T cells targeted glucose monomycolate, a mycobacterial lipid, via CD1B. IGRA-negative adolescents, IGRA-positive adolescents with latent tuberculosis and adults with active tuberculosis formed this South African cohort. Findings and caveats of the study: Smaller distances to GMM-specific TCRs suggested their expansion in active tuberculosis.

The method was immunoSEQ multiplex PCR; TCRdb's version includes in-frame clones alone and lacks a portion of them. This repertoire shows 20,000 to 25,000 clones, 80% to 90% found once; its top ten account for over 12%. The CDR3 contains 15 residues. Germline V gene data show CDR1 as SGHRS and CDR2 as YFSETQ. V lost 3 bases to trimming and J lost 5 bases; unmatched junction nucleotides: 10. A single count supports this clone. Its antigen is unidentified. The sequence was obtained from a donor between 10 and 29 years old with latent tuberculosis or without tuberculosis infection. Sequencing was done on a sample of PBMCs. The chain is built from TRBV5-1 and TRBJ2-5; 7 bases line up with TRBD2. The CDR3 DNA reads TGCGCCAGCAGCTCCCATGACTACGGGGGGGAGACCCAGTACTTC. This translates into CASSSHDYGGETQYF.